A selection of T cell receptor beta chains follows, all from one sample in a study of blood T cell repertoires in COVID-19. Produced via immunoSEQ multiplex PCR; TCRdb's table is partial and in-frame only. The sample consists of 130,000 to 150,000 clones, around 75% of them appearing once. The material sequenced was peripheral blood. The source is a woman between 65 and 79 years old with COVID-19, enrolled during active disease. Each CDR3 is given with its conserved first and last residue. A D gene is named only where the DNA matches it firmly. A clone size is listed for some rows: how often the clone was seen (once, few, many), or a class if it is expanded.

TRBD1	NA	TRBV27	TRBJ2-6	TGTGCCAGCAGTTTAGCCGACAGGGCCTCTGGGGCCAACGTCCTGACTTTC	CASSLADRASGANVLTF
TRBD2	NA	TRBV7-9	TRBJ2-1	TGTGCCAGCAGCTTCCCTGCTAGCGGGAGTCACAATGAGCAGTTCTTC	CASSFPASGSHNEQFF
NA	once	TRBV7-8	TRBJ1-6	TGTGCCAGCAGCTTAAAAGGTGGGGGGGGTTCACCCCTCCACTTT	CASSLKGGGGSPLHF
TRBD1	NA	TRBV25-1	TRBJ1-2	TGTGCCAGCCAGGGGGCTTATGGCTACACCTTC	CASQGAYGYTF
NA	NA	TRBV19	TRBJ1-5	TGTGCCAGTAGTACCGGGTACGGGATTAATAGCAATCAGCCCCAGCATTTT	CASSTGYGINSNQPQHF
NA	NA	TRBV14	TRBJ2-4	TGTGCCAGCAGCCAAGATCACCGGAGGAACATTCAGTACTTC	CASSQDHRRNIQYF
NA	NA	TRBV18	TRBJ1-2	TGTGCCAGCTCACCACCCCCCTCGACGGAGCTCTATGGCTACACCTTC	CASSPPPSTELYGYTF
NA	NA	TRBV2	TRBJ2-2	TGTGCCAGCACCCAGGGAAAGGGATTTGGGGAGCTGTTTTTT	CASTQGKGFGELFF
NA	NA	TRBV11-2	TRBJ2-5	TGTGCCAGCAGCCTGGGGGGACGCCCGCAAGAGACCCAGTACTTC	CASSLGGRPQETQYF
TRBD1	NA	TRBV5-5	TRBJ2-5	TGTGCCAGCAGCAGGACAGGGCGGGAGACCCAGTACTTC	CASSRTGRETQYF
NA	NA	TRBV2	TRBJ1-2	TGTGCCAGCACCAAGGGACACCTTTCCGGAGGCTACACCTTC	CASTKGHLSGGYTF
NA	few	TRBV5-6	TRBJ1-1	TGTGCCAGCAGCTTGGCGGTCCCGTCTGAAGCTTTCTTT	CASSLAVPSEAFF
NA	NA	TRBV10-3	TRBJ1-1	TGTGCCACCAGCCTACAGGGCGAGGGCACTGAAGCTTTCTTT	CATSLQGEGTEAFF
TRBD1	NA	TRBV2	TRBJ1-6	TGTGCCAGCAGTGAATTTGGACAGGGGGGCCTGGGCTCACCCCTCCACTTT	CASSEFGQGGLGSPLHF
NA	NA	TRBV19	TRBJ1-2	TGTGCCAGTAGTATAGGAATGAGGGTCGGGGATGGCTACACCTTC	CASSIGMRVGDGYTF
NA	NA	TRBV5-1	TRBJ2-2	TGCGCCAGCAGCTTAGGAGGTCAAGGAGCCGGGGAGCTGTTTTTT	CASSLGGQGAGELFF
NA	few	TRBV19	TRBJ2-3	TGTGCCAGTAGTCGGGGGGCCGGTGCGGATACGCAGTATTTT	CASSRGAGADTQYF
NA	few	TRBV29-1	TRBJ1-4	TGCAGCGCTTCTCAGGCCACTAATGAAAAACTGTTTTTT	CSASQATNEKLFF
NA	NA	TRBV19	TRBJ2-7	TGTGCCAGTAGTCCTCAGACACTTTTGGGGCAGTACTTC	CASSPQTLLGQYF
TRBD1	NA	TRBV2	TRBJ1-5	TGTGCCAGCAGTCAACGGACAGGGGGCAATCAGCCCCAGCATTTT	CASSQRTGGNQPQHF
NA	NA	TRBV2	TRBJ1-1	TGTGCCAGCAGTTGGGGGGGGACTGAAGCTTTCTTT	CASSWGGTEAFF
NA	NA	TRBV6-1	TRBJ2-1	TGTGCCAGCAAGGCAGGGTGGGCCGGGCAGTTCTTC	CASKAGWAGQFF
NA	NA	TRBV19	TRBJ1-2	TGTGCCAGTAGTATCGGGGTAGGAGGCTACACCTTC	CASSIGVGGYTF
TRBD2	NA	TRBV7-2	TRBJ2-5	TGTGCCAGCAGGGAGACTAGCGGGGGGTCAGGTAACTTC	CASRETSGGSGNF